A single sample is the source of the 23 T cell receptor beta chains below, sequenced in a study of memory CD4+ T cells and cytomegalovirus serostatus. Single viable CD3+CD4+CD8-CD45RO+ cells were sorted as the memory CD4+ T cells. Sequencing was performed with immunoSEQ multiplex PCR; in TCRdb, only in-frame clones are kept and a portion is missing. The sample consists of 50,000 or so clones, less than 85% of them appearing once. Sample: memory CD4+ T cells from blood. These receptors were obtained from an adult in good health and CMV-seronegative.

The chain employs TRBV28 and TRBJ1-5, with D perhaps TRBD1 (6 bases). The CDR3 is 16 amino acids. V lost 4 bases to trimming and J lost 6 bases, with 19 bases between them. Germline V gives CDR1 MDHEN, CDR2 SYDVKM. The CDR3 coding sequence is TGTGCCAGCAGTTCAGGGGTTAGGAGGGTCAGTCAGCCCCAGCATTTT. Protein: CASSSGVRRVSQPQHF.

The chain links TRBV12-5 to TRBJ2-1; 9 bases are shared with TRBD2. V lost 5 bases and J lost 8; bases outside the gene matches: 7. From germline, CDR1 is LGHNT and CDR2 FRNRAP. The CDR3 has 14 residues. CDR3 nucleotides: TGTGCTAGTGGTATAGCGGGAGTCGGCGATGAGCAGTTCTTC. It is translated as CASGIAGVGDEQFF.

The rearrangement uses TRBV2 and TRBJ1-2, with D maybe TRBD1 (5 bases). Trimming cost V 3 bases and J 4 bases, with 18 bases left between them. The germline CDR1 and CDR2 sequences are SNHLY and FYNNEI. The CDR3 spans 16 residues. The CDR3 region is CASSEAPGPLTYGYTF. CDR3 nucleotide sequence: TGTGCCAGCAGTGAGGCACCGGGACCCCTAACCTATGGCTACACCTTC.

In its sample, this clone was seen once. The V gene is TRBV7-8, the J gene TRBJ2-5; 9 positions match TRBD2. The CDR3 length is 14 residues. J lost 7 bases, V lost 8 bases, and 11 bases had no gene match. CDR1 and CDR2 (germline): SGHVS, FQNEAQ. The CDR3 sequence: CASERREGLSTQYF. The CDR3 DNA is TGTGCCAGCGAACGGCGGGAGGGCCTGTCGACCCAGTACTTC.

V gene TRBV7-2 combines with J gene TRBJ2-7; possible D gene TRBD1, 5 bases. Trimming took off 3 bases at V and 5 bases at J, with 11 bases between the two ends. The CDR3 spans 13 residues. Germline V gene lookup returns CDR1 SGHTA and CDR2 FQGNSA. CDR3 DNA: TGTGCCAGCAGCTTGGGCCCCAGGGACGAGCAGTACTTC. It yields the protein CASSLGPRDEQYF.

The chain is built from TRBV2 and TRBJ2-7; TRBD1 might be the D (5 bases). The CDR3 spans 15 residues. Between the trimmed V and J ends, which lost 6 bases and 0 bases, there was a span of 15 bases. CDR1 and CDR2 from the germline V gene are SNHLY and FYNNEI. This chain's CDR3 is CASRSEGAISYEQYF. The CDR3 DNA reads TGTGCCAGCAGGTCTGAAGGGGCAATCTCCTACGAGCAGTACTTC.

The V call is TRBV6-6, the J call TRBJ2-7, with D perhaps TRBD2 (5 bases). The ends were cut back, 7 bases at V and 3 bases at J, with 19 bases in the middle. The CDR3 is made up of 15 amino acids. Germline V gene lookup returns CDR1 MNHNY and CDR2 SVGAGI (reference sequence). For the CDR3, the DNA is TGTGCCAGCACCAGAGGACTTAGGGAGTTCTACGAGCAGTACTTC. Translation gives CASTRGLREFYEQYF.

This clone was seen more than once but under ten times. The rearrangement joins TRBV12-5 to TRBJ2-7; D is possibly TRBD1 (6 bases). The CDR3 is made up of 20 amino acids. Germline CDR1 LGHNT, CDR2 FRNRAP. Trimming took 0 bases from V and 0 from J, leaving 24 bases between them. The CDR3 reads CASGLVRGHAQDLTSYEQYF. In DNA form, the CDR3 reads TGTGCTAGTGGTTTGGTAAGGGGACACGCTCAGGACTTGACCTCCTACGAGCAGTACTTC.

The rearrangement uses TRBV5-8 and TRBJ1-1, with TRBD1 matching over 9 bases. There are 15 residues in the CDR3. Germline trimming cut 4 bases from V and 2 bases from J; bases unmatched to any gene: 6. Looked up from germline, CDR1 is SGHTS and CDR2 is YDEGEE. CDR3 protein: CASSPGQGKNTEAFF. The CDR3 DNA is TGTGCCAGCAGCCCCGGACAGGGGAAAAACACTGAAGCTTTCTTT.

V usage is TRBV19 and J usage is TRBJ2-7, with TRBD1 identical over 10 bases. V was clipped by 8 bases and J by 4 bases; unmatched bases: 5. Germline V gene lookup returns CDR1 LNHDA and CDR2 SQIVND (reference sequence). The CDR3 extends over 13 amino acids. The CDR3 DNA follows: TGTGCCAGTGTGGGACAGGGGTTGTACGAGCAGTACTTC. This sequence encodes CASVGQGLYEQYF.

The rearrangement links TRBV18 to TRBJ1-3, with 8 bases aligning to TRBD1. The CDR3 totals 19 residues. CDR1 and CDR2 from the germline V gene are KGHSH and LQKENI. V dropped 2 bases and J dropped 0; count of bases not matched to a gene: 12. The CDR3 reads CASSPYAALGQGSGNTIYF. CDR3 DNA: TGTGCCAGCTCACCATACGCAGCTCTCGGACAGGGCTCTGGAAACACCATATATTTT.

CDR3 DNA: TGTGCCAGCAGTGACTCCAGGGGGCGCTTCTCTGGCTACACCTTC. It specifies CASSDSRGRFSGYTF. The V and J genes are TRBV2 and TRBJ1-2, with 8 bases that match TRBD1. Germline trimming cut 3 bases from V and 7 bases from J; bases unmatched to any gene: 10. Germline lookup yields CDR1 SNHLY and CDR2 FYNNEI. The CDR3 runs 15 residues. Filled out from reference TRBV2 and TRBJ1-2, the complete variable domain reads EPEVTQTPSHQVTQMGQEVILRCVPISNHLYFYWYRQILGQKVEFLVSFYNNEISEKSEIFDDQFSVERPDGSNFTLKIRSTKLEDSAMYFCASSDSRGRFSGYTFGSGTRLTVV.

The chain links TRBV5-6 to TRBJ1-4; tentative D call: TRBD1 (5 bases). CDR3 length: 12 residues. V was trimmed by 10 bases and J by 3 bases, leaving 10 bases between them. Looked up from germline, CDR1 is SGHDT and CDR2 is YYEEEE. CDR3 bases: TGTGCCGACCAGGGACCTAATGAAAAACTGTTTTTT. The encoded protein is CADQGPNEKLFF.

This chain uses TRBV30 with TRBJ2-3, with TRBD2 matching over 7 bases. The CDR3 consists of 13 residues. Losses at the gene ends were 1 base for V and 5 bases for J; bases not matched to a gene: 3. Germline V gene data show CDR1 as GTSNPN and CDR2 as SVGIG (reference sequence). This chain's CDR3 is CAWSAIAGDTQYF. CDR3 coding DNA: TGTGCCTGGAGTGCAATAGCGGGAGATACGCAGTATTTT.

CDR3 sequence reads: CASSSGTSGGKQFF. DNA of the CDR3: TGTGCCAGCAGCTCCGGGACTAGCGGGGGAAAACAGTTCTTC. The chain employs TRBV7-8 and TRBJ2-1; TRBD2 agrees at 14 bases. The CDR3 runs to 14 residues. Per the germline V gene, CDR1 is SGHVS and CDR2 is FQNEAQ. J lost 13 bases, V lost 4 bases, and 6 bases had no gene match.

The V call is TRBV19, the J call TRBJ2-4, with 7 bases aligning to TRBD1. Trimming cost V 7 bases and J 7 bases; bases outside gene matches: 10. CDR3 length: 14 amino acids. Per the germline V gene, CDR1 is LNHDA and CDR2 is SQIVND (reference sequence). CDR3 amino acids: CASKPTGLRNIQYF. In DNA, the CDR3 is TGTGCCAGTAAACCGACAGGGCTTCGGAACATTCAGTACTTC.

Only one count was recorded for this clone. Here the CDR3 reads CASSVVGAGGLETQYF. The CDR3 nucleotides are TGTGCCAGCAGCGTGGTTGGAGCGGGGGGTTTGGAGACCCAGTACTTC. The chain employs TRBV5-6 and TRBJ2-5; 9 nucleotides agree with TRBD2. Germline CDR1 reads SGHDT; CDR2 reads YYEEEE. J lost 5 bases, V lost 4 bases, and 12 bases had no gene match. There are 16 residues in the CDR3.

This clone has more than one count but fewer than ten. This sequence joins TRBV13 and TRBJ1-1; D is unresolved. Germline V CDR1 and CDR2: PRHDT, FYEKMQ (reference sequence). The V end was cut by 5 bases, the J end by 4 bases, with 17 bases between. CDR3 length: 15 residues. CDR3 coding DNA: TGTGCCAGCAGCGACCTCGGCACAAGAGGCACTGAAGCTTTCTTT. It is translated as CASSDLGTRGTEAFF. Full variable domain (missing parts from reference TRBV13 and TRBJ1-1): AAGVIQSPRHLIKEKRETATLKCYPIPRHDTVYWYQQGPGQDPQFLISFYEKMQSDKGSIPDRFSAQQFSDYHSELNMSSLELGDSALYFCASSDLGTRGTEAFFGQGTRLTVV.

In DNA form, the CDR3 reads TGTGCCAGCAGCCTGACTAGCTGGTTCTTC. It translates to CASSLTSWFF. V gene TRBV6-6 combines with J gene TRBJ2-1; 7 bases fit TRBD2. The J segment lost 15 bases and the V segment lost 6 bases, leaving 5 bases of the junction unmatched. This CDR3 is 10 amino acids long. Looked up from germline, CDR1 is MNHNY and CDR2 is SVGAGI (reference sequence).

The chain joins TRBV5-1 to TRBJ2-1; 10 positions match TRBD2. Germline assignment: CDR1 SGHRS and CDR2 YFSETQ. Unmatched junction bases numbered 8, after V lost 0 bases and J lost 8 bases. This CDR3 region has 16 residues. The CDR3 DNA follows: TGCGCCAGCAGCTTGGAGCAGGGGCTAGCGGGAGATGAGCAGTTCTTC. It yields the protein CASSLEQGLAGDEQFF.

The chain couples TRBV29-1 to TRBJ2-3; 7 nucleotides match TRBD1. CDR1 and CDR2 (germline): SQVTM, ANQGSEA. V dropped 4 bases and J dropped 3; count of bases not matched to a gene: 1. The CDR3 is made up of 12 amino acids. CDR3 region: CSVGRGTDTQYF. Written as DNA, the CDR3 is TGCAGCGTTGGCAGGGGGACAGATACGCAGTATTTT.

CDR3 sequence: CASSTTGTSGSKQFF. In nucleotides, the CDR3 is TGTGCCAGCAGCACAACCGGGACTAGCGGTTCCAAGCAGTTCTTC. The V gene is TRBV7-3, the J gene TRBJ2-1; 11 nucleotides match TRBD2. V lost 5 bases to trimming and J lost 11 bases; unmatched junction nucleotides: 11. From germline, CDR1 is SGHTA and CDR2 FQGTGA. The CDR3 consists of 15 residues.

CDR3 bases: TGTGCCAGCTCACGGGAGTTTAAGGCTGGAGAGCAGTACTTC. Protein product: CASSREFKAGEQYF. J is TRBJ2-7 and V is TRBV18; possibly TRBD2 for D (5 bases). The CDR3 contains 14 residues. V shed 4 bases and J shed 7 bases, with 17 bases lying between them. CDR1 and CDR2 (germline): KGHSH, LQKENI.